This is a list of T cell receptor beta chains from one sample in a study of blood T cell repertoires in COVID-19. TCRdb's copy holds only in-frame clones and misses some; the assay was immunoSEQ multiplex PCR. The sample contains around 180,000 clones, 88% of which appear only once. Sequencing was carried out using peripheral blood. Receptor source: a woman younger than 45 with acute or convalescent COVID-19. Each CDR3 is given with its conserved first and last residue. D genes are given only for firm matches. Size tells how often a clone was seen (once, few, many) or the class of an expanded clone, and some rows leave it out.

TRBV7-2	TRBD2	TRBJ2-3	NA	CASSLGLAGTDTQYF	TGTGCCAGCAGCTTGGGACTAGCGGGAACAGATACGCAGTATTTT
TRBV20-1	NA	TRBJ1-2	NA	CSVGGNYGYTF	TGCAGTGTCGGAGGGAACTATGGCTACACCTTC
TRBV29-1	TRBD1	TRBJ2-1	NA	CSVRTGSSYNEQFF	TGCAGCGTCCGGACAGGGAGCTCCTACAATGAGCAGTTCTTC
TRBV7-6	TRBD1	TRBJ2-7	NA	CASSLGGTGPYEQYF	TGTGCCAGCAGCTTAGGAGGGACAGGACCCTACGAGCAGTACTTC
TRBV7-2	NA	TRBJ1-1	NA	CASSHLVGFSRGTEAFF	TGTGCCAGCAGCCACTTAGTCGGTTTTTCAAGAGGGACTGAAGCTTTCTTT
TRBV12-3/TRBV12-4	NA	TRBJ2-3	NA	CASSRMSGREYF	TGTGCCAGCAGCCGCATGTCTGGCCGGGAGTATTTT
TRBV5-1	NA	TRBJ2-1	NA	CASSLATDYNEQFF	TGCGCCAGCAGCTTGGCGACAGACTACAATGAGCAGTTCTTC
TRBV5-1	NA	TRBJ1-2	NA	CASSGETGYGYTF	TGCGCCAGCAGCGGGGAGACAGGTTATGGCTACACCTTC
TRBV29-1	TRBD2	TRBJ2-1	NA	CSVEDPLAGAPYNEQFF	TGCAGCGTTGAAGATCCTCTAGCGGGAGCCCCCTACAATGAGCAGTTCTTC
TRBV30	NA	TRBJ2-7	NA	CAWNRDNYEQYF	TGTGCCTGGAATAGGGACAACTACGAGCAGTACTTC
TRBV10-3	TRBD2	TRBJ2-1	NA	CAIAGLAGKSSYNEQFF	TGTGCCATCGCAGGACTAGCGGGTAAGAGCTCCTACAATGAGCAGTTCTTC
TRBV28	NA	TRBJ2-1	NA	CASSSRDREFF	TGTGCCAGCAGCTCGCGGGACAGAGAGTTCTTC
TRBV28	NA	TRBJ1-6	NA	CASSETINSPLHF	TGTGCCAGCAGTGAGACTATTAATTCACCCCTCCACTTT
TRBV11-1	NA	TRBJ2-2	NA	CASSSFGELFF	TGTGCCAGCAGCTCATTCGGGGAGCTGTTTTTT
TRBV7-9	TRBD2	TRBJ2-1	NA	CASSPHRLAGGNEQFF	TGTGCCAGCAGCCCCCACCGGCTAGCGGGAGGCAATGAGCAGTTCTTC
TRBV19	NA	TRBJ1-1	NA	CASSFLHPGSEAFF	TGTGCCAGTAGTTTCCTTCACCCGGGAAGCGAAGCTTTCTTT
TRBV7-6	NA	TRBJ1-3	NA	CASSLGAGAAGNTIYF	TGTGCCAGCAGCTTAGGGGCGGGGGCAGCTGGAAACACCATATATTTT
TRBV13	NA	TRBJ2-3	NA	CASSTPTGADTQYF	TGTGCCAGCAGCACCCCTACGGGGGCAGATACGCAGTATTTT
TRBV19	NA	TRBJ2-4	NA	CASSRTAAKNIQYF	TGTGCCAGTAGCCGGACAGCAGCCAAAAACATTCAGTACTTC
TRBV19	TRBD2	TRBJ2-1	NA	CASSIDLRTSGRGGEQFF	TGTGCCAGTAGTATAGATCTCAGGACTAGCGGGAGGGGGGGTGAGCAGTTCTTC
TRBV19	TRBD1	TRBJ1-6	NA	CASRHGQGPTPLHF	TGTGCCAGTAGACACGGACAGGGTCCTACACCCCTCCACTTT
TRBV5-6	TRBD1	TRBJ2-1	once	CASSASFGTGSYNEQFF	TGTGCCAGCAGCGCCTCCTTCGGGACAGGGTCCTACAATGAGCAGTTCTTC
TRBV19	NA	TRBJ2-2	NA	CASSRRTAKADTGELFF	TGTGCCAGTAGTAGAAGAACTGCTAAGGCGGACACCGGGGAGCTGTTTTTT
TRBV3-1/TRBV3-2	NA	TRBJ2-3	NA	CASSQVAPTDTQYF	TGTGCCAGCAGCCAAGTGGCCCCCACAGATACGCAGTATTTT
TRBV28	TRBD2	TRBJ2-3	NA	CASRGRIAGGDTDTQYF	TGTGCCAGCAGGGGAAGGATAGCGGGAGGAGACACAGATACGCAGTATTTT
TRBV18	NA	TRBJ1-1	NA	CASSPPAGPLAFF	TGTGCCAGCTCACCACCGGCGGGACCGTTGGCTTTCTTT
TRBV7-9	NA	TRBJ1-2	NA	CASSKIRGNWRYTF	TGTGCCAGCAGCAAAATTAGGGGAAACTGGCGCTACACCTTC
TRBV9	NA	TRBJ2-3	once	CASSAGGSGSTDTQYF	TGTGCCAGCAGCGCCGGGGGTAGCGGTAGCACAGATACGCAGTATTTT
TRBV5-1	TRBD1	TRBJ1-1	NA	CASSLGQGADLNTEAFF	TGCGCCAGCAGCTTGGGACAGGGGGCGGATCTGAACACTGAAGCTTTCTTT
TRBV5-1	NA	TRBJ2-1	NA	CASSGASSGLSNEQFF	TGCGCCAGCAGCGGTGCATCAAGCGGGTTATCTAATGAGCAGTTCTTC
TRBV5-1	NA	TRBJ2-5	NA	CASTQGEVRETQYF	TGCGCCAGCACTCAGGGGGAGGTTCGCGAGACCCAGTACTTC
TRBV7-9	NA	TRBJ2-5	NA	CASSLAAQETQYF	TGTGCCAGCAGCTTAGCCGCGCAAGAGACCCAGTACTTC
TRBV29-1	NA	TRBJ2-7	NA	CSVPGTTVYEQYF	TGCAGCGTGCCCGGGACAACTGTTTACGAGCAGTACTTC